Below are 29 T cell receptor beta chains sequenced from a single sample in a study of blood T cell repertoires in COVID-19. Profiled with immunoSEQ multiplex PCR; TCRdb holds only in-frame clones, not every one. The table has under 100,000 clones, 85% seen once. Material: peripheral blood. Receptors were obtained from a woman in her 70s with active or convalescent COVID-19.

The chain carries TRBV18 and TRBJ1-4; D uncertain. The length of the CDR3 is 15 residues. V was trimmed by 3 bases and J by 4 bases, leaving 12 bases between them. Per the germline V gene, CDR1 is KGHSH and CDR2 is LQKENI. DNA for the CDR3: TGTGCCAGCTCACCTGGGAGGCAGATTAATGAAAAACTGTTTTTT. Translating it yields CASSPGRQINEKLFF. Full variable domain (missing parts from reference TRBV18 and TRBJ1-4): NAGVMQNPRHLVRRRGQEARLRCSPMKGHSHVYWYRQLPEEGLKFMVYLQKENIIDESGMPKERFSAEFPKEGPSILRIQQVVRGDSAAYFCASSPGRQINEKLFFGSGTQLSVL.

The chain uses TRBV7-2 and TRBJ2-7; D might be TRBD2 (6 bases). Trimming cost V 1 base and J 6 bases, with 13 bases left between them. The CDR3 is made up of 14 amino acids. Germline CDR1 is SGHTA and CDR2 is FQGNSA. This CDR3 reads CASSLVLREGEQYF. The DNA of the CDR3 is TGTGCCAGCAGCTTAGTGTTGCGGGAAGGCGAGCAGTACTTC.

V and J are TRBV2 and TRBJ1-2; 7 bases map to TRBD1. Trimming at V came to 1 base and at J to 8 bases, leaving 7 bases not matched to a gene. This CDR3 spans 14 amino acids. The germline V gene encodes CDR1 SNHLY and CDR2 FYNNEI. The CDR3 nucleotides are TGTGCCAGCAGTGAAGTCGACAGGGCTGGCGGCTACACCTTC. Translated: CASSEVDRAGGYTF.

This clone was counted a few times. V is TRBV7-2 and J is TRBJ2-2; no definite D call. The V end lost 3 bases, the J end lost 3 bases, and 2 bases lay between the germline ends. The CDR3 has 12 amino acids. Germline V lookup: CDR1 SGHTA, CDR2 FQGNSA. CDR3 amino acids: CASSFYTGELFF. CDR3 coding DNA: TGTGCCAGCAGCTTCTACACCGGGGAGCTGTTTTTT.

This chain uses TRBV6-4 with TRBJ1-2; D remains unclear. CDR3 length equals 12 residues. The V gene lost 6 bases and the J gene lost 4 bases, with 9 bases spanning the gap. Germline values: CDR1 MRHNA, CDR2 SNTAGT. The CDR3 sequence: CASRTAVYGYTF. For the CDR3, the DNA is TGTGCCAGCAGGACTGCCGTCTATGGCTACACCTTC.

The chain uses TRBV10-3 and TRBJ1-1; TRBD1 agrees at 8 bases. The length of the CDR3 is 13 residues. Germline V gives CDR1 ENHRY, CDR2 SYGVKD. With V trimmed by 7 bases and J by 6 bases, 7 bases remained unmatched. CDR3 DNA sequence: TGTGCCATCACGGACGACAGGGGCGCTGAAGCTTTCTTT. Amino acid sequence: CAITDDRGAEAFF.

V usage is TRBV6-4 and J usage is TRBJ2-3; 9 bases are a match to TRBD2. Germline-derived CDR1 and CDR2 are MRHNA and SNTAGT. The CDR3 is made up of 14 amino acids. V trimming: 3 bases; J trimming: 5 bases; junction bases outside the gene matches: 3. The CDR3 is CASSERGGGDTQYF. The CDR3 DNA reads TGTGCCAGCAGTGAGCGGGGGGGCGGAGATACGCAGTATTTT.

The chain is built from TRBV4-2 and TRBJ2-2, with TRBD2 matching over 10 bases. This CDR3 contains 19 residues. The germline gives CDR1 LGHNA, CDR2 YNFKEQ. V gave up 4 bases and J gave up 1 base; unmatched junction bases: 12. The CDR3 protein is CASSPDLLAGSQNTGELFF. In DNA form, the CDR3 reads TGTGCCAGCAGCCCCGATTTACTAGCGGGGAGCCAGAACACCGGGGAGCTGTTTTTT.

The V gene is TRBV3-1 (or the pseudogene TRBV3-2), the J gene TRBJ1-6, with D possibly being TRBD1 (6 bases). Germline-derived CDR1 and CDR2 are LGHDT and YNNKEL (reference sequence). Between the trimmed V and J ends, which lost 1 base and 6 bases, there was a span of 13 bases. The CDR3 consists of 16 residues. Here the CDR3 reads CASSQGLGQFNSPLHF. As DNA, the CDR3 is TGTGCCAGCAGCCAAGGTTTAGGACAGTTTAATTCACCCCTCCACTTT.

V usage is TRBV6-2 or TRBV6-3 and J usage is TRBJ2-3; TRBD1 agrees at 7 bases. The germline V gene encodes CDR1 MNHEY and CDR2 SVGEGT. The CDR3 length is 19 residues. Trimming removed 0 bases from V and 0 bases from J; junction bases left unmatched: 12. In nucleotides, the CDR3 is TGTGCCAGCAGTTACTCGAAGGGGGCTCTTGGGGCTAGCACAGATACGCAGTATTTT. The encoded protein is CASSYSKGALGASTDTQYF.

This chain links TRBV2 with TRBJ2-5; the match to TRBD1 covers 7 bases. V trimming: 6 bases; J trimming: 7 bases; junction bases outside the gene matches: 11. Germline V gene sequence: CDR1 SNHLY, CDR2 FYNNEI. The CDR3 loop spans 14 amino acids. DNA of the CDR3: TGTGCCAGCAGCGGGGACAGCCCACGGGGGACCCAGTACTTC. This gives the protein CASSGDSPRGTQYF.

The V gene is TRBV5-1, the J gene TRBJ1-1; weak D call: TRBD1 (6 bases). CDR3 length: 14 amino acids. The germline V gene encodes CDR1 SGHRS and CDR2 YFSETQ. V was shortened by 2 bases and J by 1 base, with 9 bases between the two germline ends. CDR3: CASSFRQENTEAFF. DNA for the CDR3: TGCGCCAGCAGCTTCAGACAGGAGAACACTGAAGCTTTCTTT.

As DNA, the CDR3 is TGCGCCAGCAGCTTGCTAGCACCTATAGGAGATACGCAGTATTTT. Translation: CASSLLAPIGDTQYF. The V gene is TRBV5-1, the J gene TRBJ2-3, with D possibly being TRBD2 (5 bases). The germline V gene encodes CDR1 SGHRS and CDR2 YFSETQ. The CDR3 is 15 amino acids. V lost 1 base and J lost 5, with 14 bases in between. The whole variable domain, remainder taken from reference TRBV5-1 and TRBJ2-3, is KAGVTQTPRYLIKTRGQQVTLSCSPISGHRSVSWYQQTPGQGLQFLFEYFSETQRNKGNFPGRFSGRQFSNSRSEMNVSTLELGDSALYLCASSLLAPIGDTQYFGPGTRLTVL.

This rearrangement joins TRBV19 to TRBJ1-2; D may be TRBD1 (5 bases). V lost 6 bases and J lost 0, with 11 bases in between. Germline loops: CDR1 LNHDA, CDR2 SQIVND (reference sequence). The CDR3 spans 14 residues. CDR3 protein: CASRRGTTNYGYTF. The CDR3 DNA is TGTGCCAGTAGGCGGGGGACGACTAACTATGGCTACACCTTC. Full variable domain (missing parts from reference TRBV19 and TRBJ1-2): DGGITQSPKYLFRKEGQNVTLSCEQNLNHDAMYWYRQDPGQGLRLIYYSQIVNDFQKGDIAEGYSVSREKKESFPLTVTSAQKNPTAFYLCASRRGTTNYGYTFGSGTRLTVV.

This chain joins TRBV11-2 and TRBJ2-7; 7 positions match TRBD2. CDR1 and CDR2 from the germline V gene are SGHAT and FQNNGV. The CDR3 totals 12 residues. V shed 4 bases and J 7 bases; nucleotides not matched to a gene: 4. Written as DNA, the CDR3 is TGTGCCAGCAGCTCGACCGGGAGGGAGCAGTACTTC. It yields the protein CASSSTGREQYF.

The genes are TRBV10-3 and TRBJ1-2; TRBD1 matches at 10 bases. There are 14 residues in the CDR3. Germline V lookup: CDR1 ENHRY, CDR2 SYGVKD. With 10 bases clipped from V and 4 bases from J, the junction kept 9 bases outside the gene matches. CDR3 residues: CATKRTGGAYGYTF. In nucleotides, the CDR3 is TGTGCCACAAAAAGGACAGGGGGGGCCTATGGCTACACCTTC.

V usage is TRBV5-1 and J usage is TRBJ2-2, with 8 positions matching TRBD1. CDR3 length: 15 amino acids. Losses at the gene ends were 2 bases for V and 2 bases for J; bases not matched to a gene: 2. Germline-derived CDR1 and CDR2 are SGHRS and YFSETQ. CDR3 DNA: TGCGCCAGCAGCTTTGGGACAGGCAACACCGGGGAGCTGTTTTTT. Translating it yields CASSFGTGNTGELFF.

The chain recombines TRBV7-9 with TRBJ1-2; tentatively, D is TRBD1 (5 bases). Trimming took 3 bases from V and 1 from J, leaving 6 bases between them. The CDR3 loop spans 13 amino acids. Looked up from germline, CDR1 is SEHNR and CDR2 is FQNEAQ (reference sequence). This chain's CDR3 is CASSFQGNYGYTF. DNA of the CDR3: TGTGCCAGCAGCTTCCAGGGTAACTATGGCTACACCTTC.

The chain has TRBV7-9 and TRBJ2-7, with 7 bases fitting TRBD1. Germline-derived CDR1 and CDR2 are SEHNR and FQNEAQ (reference sequence). The V gene end was trimmed by 0 bases and the J gene end by 5 bases; junction bases not matched to a gene: 7. The CDR3 is 15 residues long. CDR3 region: CASSLAKTGSNEQYF. The CDR3 region has the DNA TGTGCCAGCAGCTTAGCAAAGACAGGGAGTAACGAGCAGTACTTC.

The chain recombines TRBV2 with TRBJ1-1, with D perhaps TRBD1 (6 bases). Germline assignment: CDR1 SNHLY and CDR2 FYNNEI. CDR3 size: 13 residues. Trimming pared 6 bases from V and 0 bases from J, leaving 8 bases between. DNA of the CDR3: TGTGCCAGCAGGACAGGTTTGAACACTGAAGCTTTCTTT. This codes for CASRTGLNTEAFF.

J is TRBJ1-1 and V is TRBV27, with 7 bases matching TRBD1. After removal of 2 bases from V and 2 bases from J, the junction contained 8 bases not matched to a gene. Germline V gene sequence: CDR1 MNHEY, CDR2 SMNVEV (reference sequence). The CDR3 has 16 amino acids. CDR3 DNA: TGTGCCAGCAGTTTAGGACCCCGGGACAGCAACACTGAAGCTTTCTTT. Translated: CASSLGPRDSNTEAFF.

The CDR3 spells CASSQDWRGVTDTQYF. The CDR3 DNA reads as TGCGCCAGCAGCCAAGATTGGCGGGGGGTAACAGATACGCAGTATTTT. V is TRBV4-1 and J is TRBJ2-3; 8 positions match TRBD2. The germline CDR1 and CDR2 sequences are MGHRA and YSYEKL. Losses at the gene ends were 0 bases for V and 3 bases for J; bases not matched to a gene: 5. The CDR3 runs 16 residues.

V is TRBV11-2 and J is TRBJ1-6; D not resolved. Deletions cut 5 bases from V and 5 bases from J, with 10 bases between. CDR3 size: 14 residues. Germline-derived CDR1 and CDR2 are SGHAT and FQNNGV. Written as DNA, the CDR3 is TGTGCCAGCAGCCAACCCGGGGATAATTCACCCCTCCACTTT. As protein: CASSQPGDNSPLHF.

This rearrangement joins TRBV11-3 to TRBJ1-1; D is unresolved. Germline-derived CDR1 and CDR2 are SGHNT and YENEEA. V was shortened by 0 bases and J by 8 bases, with 10 bases between the two germline ends. The CDR3 spans 13 residues. The CDR3 region is CASSLEEGTEAFF. The CDR3 nucleotides are TGTGCCAGCAGCTTAGAGGAGGGCACCGAAGCTTTCTTT. The full variable domain, its missing parts supplied by reference TRBV11-3 and TRBJ1-1, is EAGVVQSPRYKIIEKKQPVAFWCNPISGHNTLYWYLQNLGQGPELLIRYENEEAVDDSQLPKDRFSAERLKGVDSTLKIQPAELGDSAVYLCASSLEEGTEAFFGQGTRLTVV.

The rearrangement links TRBV7-9 to TRBJ2-3; 12 bases line up with TRBD2. Losses at the gene ends were 5 bases for V and 0 bases for J; bases not matched to a gene: 3. Germline CDR1 and CDR2: SEHNR and FQNEAQ (reference sequence). The CDR3 runs 16 residues. The CDR3 region has the DNA TGTGCCAGCAGCACCGGACTAGCGGGAAGCACAGATACGCAGTATTTT. The encoded protein is CASSTGLAGSTDTQYF. Together with reference TRBV7-9 and TRBJ2-3, the CDR3 gives the full variable domain: DTGVSQNPRHKITKRGQNVTFRCDPISEHNRLYWYRQTLGQGPEFLTYFQNEAQLEKSRLLSDRFSAERPKGSFSTLEIQRTEQGDSAMYLCASSTGLAGSTDTQYFGPGTRLTVL.

The DNA for the CDR3 is TGTGCCAGTAGTATAAGGGGGGGACTCTACGAGCAGTACTTC. It is translated as CASSIRGGLYEQYF. J is TRBJ2-7 and V is TRBV19; D possibly corresponds to TRBD2 (7 bases). V lost 2 bases and J lost 3, with 11 bases in between. This CDR3 is built from 14 residues. From germline, CDR1 is LNHDA and CDR2 SQIVND (reference sequence).

This sequence joins TRBV5-1 and TRBJ1-2; 8 nucleotides agree with TRBD1. CDR1 is SGHRS and CDR2 is YFSETQ in the germline V gene. V dropped 4 bases and J dropped 7; count of bases not matched to a gene: 12. The CDR3 loop spans 15 amino acids. The CDR3 bases are TGCGCCAGCAGCCAGACCCCCCAGGGGGCGAGTGGCTACACCTTC. As protein: CASSQTPQGASGYTF.

The rearrangement links TRBV2 to TRBJ2-2; 8 bases line up with TRBD2. Germline V gene lookup returns CDR1 SNHLY and CDR2 FYNNEI. This CDR3 contains 15 residues. V shed 6 bases, J shed 6 bases, and the junction held 9 bases outside the gene matches. CDR3 in amino acids: CASSPAAGGAGELFF. In nucleotides, the CDR3 is TGTGCCAGCAGCCCAGCGGCGGGGGGTGCCGGGGAGCTGTTTTTT.

The V call is TRBV5-4, the J call TRBJ2-1; 12 nucleotides agree with TRBD2. Germline values: CDR1 SGHNT, CDR2 YYREEE (reference sequence). J gave up 9 bases and V 6 bases, and 10 bases lay outside the gene matches. The CDR3 length is 15 residues. DNA of the CDR3: TGTGCCAGCAACCCGGGACTAGCGGGTTTGGTTGAGCAGTTCTTC. This sequence encodes CASNPGLAGLVEQFF.